Reported below is one T cell receptor beta chain. What it recognizes is unknown. V was shortened by 8 bases and J by 7 bases, with 17 bases between the two germline ends. The CDR3 has 13 residues. The germline CDR1 and CDR2 sequences are SNHLY and FYNNEI. The sample is drawn from a study of identical twins. Using its own MiXCR run on the 5' RACE reads, TCRdb lists one record per CDR3 protein. The repertoire holds just over 450,000 distinct CDR3 sequences, with 13% to 15% as singletons. Healthy Caucasians made up all donors. Overall study results and limits: Low generation-probability sequences were in excess among twin-shared out-of-frame alpha sequences. The abundant beta clonotypes from cord blood had fewer insertions, and memory repertoires had none of this. The study found that models underestimated out-of-frame TCR alpha sharing in monozygotic twins.

The data also belong to a second study, concerning yellow fever vaccine responses in identical twins.

The source is a woman aged 18-30 years in good health. Sample: CD4+ T cells sorted from blood. This chain uses TRBV2 with TRBJ1-2; possible D gene TRBD1, 5 bases. CDR3: CASRRGTESGYTF. The CDR3 DNA follows: TGTGCCAGCCGGCGAGGGACCGAGAGTGGCTACACCTTC.